Each of the 8 T cell receptor beta chains below was sequenced from the same sample in a study of CD8+CD57+ T cells in acquired aplastic anemia. Genomic DNA acted as the template from which TCR beta VDJ combination and CDR3 sequence profiling were carried out. MiXCR was run by TCRdb on the reads, yielding one entry per CDR3 protein. Of about half a million distinct CDR3 sequences in the sample, about a third were seen once. The patients chosen for sequencing had shown expansion of CD8+CD57+ cells (detected by flow cytometry). Material for sequencing was sorted CD4+, CD8+, or CD8+CD57+ T cells (not recorded which) from PBMCs. The source is a human donor with aplastic anemia.

There are a few counts of this clonotype. The chain recombines TRBV5-4 with TRBJ1-2; D remains unclear. V was pared by 4 bases and J by 8 bases, with 21 bases between. CDR3 length: 15 amino acids. CDR1 is SGHNT and CDR2 is YYREEE in the germline V gene (reference sequence). The chain's CDR3 is CASSPIGSPGRGYTF. CDR3 DNA: TGTGCCAGCAGCCCGATCGGGTCGCCAGGTAGGGGCTACACCTTC.

The table lists this clonotype with many counts. The chain is built from TRBV19 and TRBJ2-5; D unclear. This CDR3 contains 13 residues. Germline-derived CDR1 and CDR2 are LNHDA and SQIVND (reference sequence). Trimming stripped 6 bases from V and 2 bases from J, with 10 bases between. The DNA of the CDR3 is TGTGCCAGTAGCGCGCCGGTGCAAGAGACCCAGTACTTC. It translates to CASSAPVQETQYF.

The chain joins TRBV15 to TRBJ2-7; 10 nucleotides agree with TRBD2. The germline CDR1 and CDR2 sequences are LNHNV and YYDKDF (reference sequence). The CDR3 covers 16 residues. V was clipped by 0 bases and J by 3 bases; unmatched bases: 5. CDR3 nucleotide sequence: TGTGCCACCAGCAGAGATCACGCTAGCGGGAGCTACGAGCAGTACTTC. Its protein product is CATSRDHASGSYEQYF.

CDR3 in DNA: TGTGCCAGCAGAGGGACTAGCGGGAGCTCCTACGAGCAGTACTTC. Translation: CASRGTSGSSYEQYF. The V call is TRBV25-1, the J call TRBJ2-7, with 14 bases fitting TRBD2. The germline V gene has CDR1 MGHDK and CDR2 SYGVNS. J was trimmed by 0 bases and V by 6 bases; bases with no gene match: 1. This CDR3 has 15 residues.

J is TRBJ2-7 and V is TRBV20-1; 11 bases line up with TRBD1. Germline CDR1 reads DFQATT; CDR2 reads SNEGSKA (reference sequence). Trimming took 3 bases from V and 6 from J; bases not matched to a gene: 7. CDR3 size: 14 residues. CDR3 residues: CSASPDRGQREQYF. CDR3 in DNA: TGCAGTGCTAGCCCGGACAGGGGGCAGCGCGAGCAGTACTTC.

The chain employs TRBV29-1 and TRBJ1-2; 7 bases line up with TRBD1. CDR3 length equals 12 residues. V trimming: 8 bases; J trimming: 3 bases; junction bases outside the gene matches: 6. Germline V CDR1 and CDR2: SQVTM, ANQGSEA. The CDR3 loop reads CSSGDRDYGYTF. The CDR3 DNA follows: TGCAGCAGTGGCGACAGGGACTATGGCTACACCTTC. The complete variable domain, with remaining parts taken from reference TRBV29-1 and TRBJ1-2, reads SAVISQKPSRDICQRGTSLTIQCQVDSQVTMMFWYRQQPGQSLTLIATANQGSEATYESGFVIDKFPISRPNLTFSTLTVSNMSPEDSSIYLCSSGDRDYGYTFGSGTRLTVV.

Points on this clonotype: This clone may be a read error of a much larger clone one base away. The chain carries TRBV2 and TRBJ2-3, with D perhaps TRBD2 (6 bases). The CDR3 covers 17 residues. Germline V CDR1 and CDR2: SNHLY, FYNNEI. V shed 0 bases and J shed 2 bases, with 15 bases lying between them. The CDR3 DNA reads as TGTGCCAGCAGTGAAGCCCTACTAGCTGGGGACACAGATACGCAGTATTTT. Protein product: CASSEALLAGDTDTQYF.

The V call is TRBV19, the J call TRBJ2-1; D gene unclear. The CDR3 is 16 residues long. Trimming cost V 7 bases and J 5 bases, with 21 bases left between them. Germline lookup yields CDR1 LNHDA and CDR2 SQIVND (reference sequence). The CDR3 nucleotides read TGTGCCAGTAATGTAGCCGGAGTACTATCGAACAATGAGCAGTTCTTC. Protein product: CASNVAGVLSNNEQFF.